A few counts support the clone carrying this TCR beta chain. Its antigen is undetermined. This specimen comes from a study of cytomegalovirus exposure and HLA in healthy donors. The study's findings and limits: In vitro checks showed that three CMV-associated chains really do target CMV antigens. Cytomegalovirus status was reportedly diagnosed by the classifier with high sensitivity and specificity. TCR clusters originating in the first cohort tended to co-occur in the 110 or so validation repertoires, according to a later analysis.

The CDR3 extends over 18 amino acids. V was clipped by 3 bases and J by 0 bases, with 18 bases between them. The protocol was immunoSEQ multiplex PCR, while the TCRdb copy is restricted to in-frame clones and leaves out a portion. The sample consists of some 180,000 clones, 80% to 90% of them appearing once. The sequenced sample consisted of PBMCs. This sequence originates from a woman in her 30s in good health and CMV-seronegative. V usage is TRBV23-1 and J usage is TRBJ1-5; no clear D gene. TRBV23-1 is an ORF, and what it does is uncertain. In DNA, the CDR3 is TGCGCCAGCAGTCAGAGACCCCAGGTGGAAAATAGCAATCAGCCCCAGCATTTT. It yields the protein CASSQRPQVENSNQPQHF.